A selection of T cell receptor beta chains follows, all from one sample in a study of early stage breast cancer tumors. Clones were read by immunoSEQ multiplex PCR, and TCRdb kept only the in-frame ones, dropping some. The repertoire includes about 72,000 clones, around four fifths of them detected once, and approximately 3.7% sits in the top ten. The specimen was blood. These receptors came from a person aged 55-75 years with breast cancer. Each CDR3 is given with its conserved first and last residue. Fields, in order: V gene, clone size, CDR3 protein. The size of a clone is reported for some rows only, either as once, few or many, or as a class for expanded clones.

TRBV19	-	CASSALTGGGETQYF
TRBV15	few	CATSRGQGWSYEQYF
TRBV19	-	CASSHPGGPDTQYF
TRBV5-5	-	CASSPLAGSVLTF
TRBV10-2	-	CASSSHGTIKEETQYF
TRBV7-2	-	CASSLGTATYNEQFF
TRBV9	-	CASSPQPGGNEQFF
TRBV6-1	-	CASSERWGHIQYF
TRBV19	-	CASSIGRTYEQYF
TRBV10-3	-	CASRTDRYNEQFF
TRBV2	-	CASSEGADTQYF
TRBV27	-	CASSPRSGQAYEQYF
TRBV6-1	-	CAGQPTDRGRETQYF
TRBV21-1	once	CASSRRTSWADTQYF
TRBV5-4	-	CASSDGLAGGYEQYF
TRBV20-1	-	CSASVGYEQFF
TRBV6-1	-	CASSAMGQIGPNEQYF
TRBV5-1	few	CASSSWGQGRSMNTEAFF
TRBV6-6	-	CASSYSEGSGNTIYF
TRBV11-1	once	CASSRTSGSTDTQYF
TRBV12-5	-	CASGFRVVAYF
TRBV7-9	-	CASSRTGTGANQETQYF
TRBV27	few	CASSFQAGQGHYYEQYF
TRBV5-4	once	CASSLTGTKGNTIYF
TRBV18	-	CASSPDRDVQPQHF
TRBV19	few	CASNPTGSGTIYF
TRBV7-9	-	CASSPAGQGHSPLHF
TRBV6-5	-	CASSLSYSNQPQHF
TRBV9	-	CASSVGSESGTEAFF
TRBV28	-	CASRAGGGSQPQHF
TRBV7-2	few	CASSPGGLAGLEQYF
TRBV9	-	CASSFGTDSYNEQFF
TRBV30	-	CASPSASNEKLFF
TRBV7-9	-	CASSSIDRGAPQETQYF
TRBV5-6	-	CASNRVDSATQYF
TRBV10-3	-	CAITSREVSEQFF
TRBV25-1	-	CASSELGGNSPLHF
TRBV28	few	CASSPGRQETQYF
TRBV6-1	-	CASSEASAQGTQYF
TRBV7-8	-	CASSLFQGSFSNQPQHF
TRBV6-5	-	CASSYLRASGTGELFF
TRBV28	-	CASSSGGGQGTDTQYF
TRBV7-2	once	CASSETTGSGELFF
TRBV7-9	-	CASSWAPAGTYNEQFF
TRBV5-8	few	CASSPTDYSYEQYF